The 6 T cell receptor beta chains reported below all come from one sample, sequenced in a study of T cell repertoires in cytomegalovirus infection. TCRdb reanalysed the reads using MiXCR and keeps one entry per CDR3 protein. The sample lists about 830,000 distinct CDR3 sequences, 30% to 35% occurring once. These TCRs are of unknown antigen specificity. The starting material was cultured CD8+ T cells from PBMCs, obtained from culture after CMV antigen stimulation. Receptors originate from a human donor in good health (CMV status not recorded). Some clones in this sample may be carry-over from other donors' samples.

This clonotype was observed at least ten times. J is TRBJ1-3 and V is TRBV12-3 or TRBV12-4, with 10 positions matching TRBD1. The CDR3 is 16 amino acids. V trimming: 2 bases; J trimming: 4 bases; junction bases outside the gene matches: 5. The CDR3 spells CASSLSTGGGGNTIYF. The CDR3, as DNA: TGTGCCAGCAGTTTATCGACAGGGGGCGGCGGAAACACCATATATTTT.

This sequence joins TRBV6-5 and TRBJ1-5, with D possibly being TRBD1 (6 bases). CDR1 is MNHEY and CDR2 is SVGAGI in the germline V gene. CDR3 size: 14 residues. V was cut by 7 bases and J by 0 bases, with 10 bases left in between. The CDR3 DNA sequence: TGTGCCAGCATGGTAGGGGGTAGCAATCAGCCCCAGCATTTT. This codes for CASMVGGSNQPQHF.

V and J are TRBV6-8 and TRBJ2-1, with 9 bases fitting TRBD2. With V trimmed by 10 bases and J by 7 bases, 14 bases remained unmatched. CDR1 and CDR2 from the germline V gene are MNHGY and SAAAGT. This CDR3 spans 15 amino acids. CDR3 in DNA: TGTGCCAACAGCCCTTTCTGGCGGGGGGGAAATGAGCAGTTCTTC. Translating it yields CANSPFWRGGNEQFF.

The V gene is TRBV7-3, the J gene TRBJ2-3, with TRBD2 identical over 13 bases. The V gene's germline CDR1 is SGHTA and CDR2 FQGTGA. V dropped 4 bases and J dropped 9; count of bases not matched to a gene: 10. The CDR3 extends over 16 amino acids. This CDR3 reads CASSSKLAGGPTTQYF. CDR3 nucleotides: TGTGCCAGCAGCTCAAAACTAGCGGGGGGGCCTACCACGCAGTATTTT.

V is TRBV7-6 and J is TRBJ2-1; no definite D call. V lost 2 bases and J lost 7, with 12 bases in between. Per germline, CDR1 SGHVS and CDR2 FNYEAQ. There are 14 residues in the CDR3. For the CDR3, the DNA is TGTGCCAGCAGCTTAATCTGGCAGGCTAATGAGCAGTTCTTC. Amino acids: CASSLIWQANEQFF.

The chain employs TRBV6-1 and TRBJ2-7; 8 nucleotides agree with TRBD2. This CDR3 comprises 16 residues. Germline CDR1 reads MNHNS; CDR2 reads SASEGT. J gave up 6 bases and V 5 bases, and 15 bases lay outside the gene matches. The CDR3 DNA sequence: TGTGCCAGCAGTCGTCTCGGGGGGGATTGGATGGGCGAGCAGTACTTC. Amino acids: CASSRLGGDWMGEQYF.